This passage covers 32 T cell receptor beta chains from one sample sequenced in a study of OX40 agonist ivuxolimab in advanced cancers. Library preparation employed the immunoSEQ multiplex PCR assay. TCRdb stores this immuneACCESS table with in-frame sequences only. Part of the clones is absent; in the studies checked, under half of the shortfall reflects unresolved V genes, and no reason is known for the rest. This sample comprises about 50,000 clones, around nine tenths of them detected only once. Approximately 2% of the sample lies in the top ten. The input for sequencing was CD4+ or CD8+ T cells sorted from blood, taken in a trial of the OX40 agonist ivuxolimab. These receptors all stem from an adult with an advanced solid tumor such as melanoma, head and neck, liver or kidney cancer.

V and J are TRBV25-1 and TRBJ2-2, with 11 bases lining up with TRBD2. The CDR3 is made up of 14 amino acids. Germline loops: CDR1 MGHDK, CDR2 SYGVNS. J lost 3 bases, V lost 7 bases, and 1 base had no gene match. The DNA of the CDR3 is TGTGCCAGCAAGGGACTAGCGGACACCGGGGAGCTGTTTTTT. As protein: CASKGLADTGELFF.

This clone was recorded once. The chain combines TRBV7-9 with TRBJ2-3; D uncertain. CDR1 and CDR2 (germline): SEHNR, FQNEAQ (reference sequence). CDR3 length equals 16 residues. V was shortened by 10 bases and J by 2 bases, with 22 bases between the two germline ends. The DNA for the CDR3 is TGTGCCACCTATTCCTTTGAGCGTCCTTTCACAGATACGCAGTATTTT. As protein: CATYSFERPFTDTQYF.

The chain uses TRBV4-2 and TRBJ2-1, with D possibly matching TRBD2 (6 bases). CDR1 and CDR2 (germline): LGHNA, YNFKEQ. V lost 0 bases and J 5 bases, leaving 11 bases between the germline ends. CDR3 length equals 15 residues. The CDR3 DNA reads as TGTGCCAGCAGCCAAGAGCGGGGAGGCCACAATGAGCAGTTCTTC. As protein: CASSQERGGHNEQFF.

The chain is built from TRBV19 and TRBJ1-1; D may be TRBD1 (6 bases). The germline gives CDR1 LNHDA, CDR2 SQIVND (reference sequence). Trimming pared 3 bases from V and 2 bases from J, leaving 10 bases between. This CDR3 is built from 14 residues. The CDR3 reads CASSIGTLNTEAFF. In DNA form, the CDR3 reads TGTGCCAGTAGTATCGGGACACTCAACACTGAAGCTTTCTTT.

This clone was seen only once. The chain uses TRBV15 and TRBJ1-4, with unresolved D. The CDR3 covers 15 residues. V shed 3 bases and J shed 7 bases, with 15 bases lying between them. Germline V gene data show CDR1 as LNHNV and CDR2 as YYDKDF (reference sequence). CDR3 coding DNA: TGTGCCACCAGCAGCGCCACCGGAGGTAGTGAAAAACTGTTTTTT. Protein sequence: CATSSATGGSEKLFF.

CDR3 amino acids: CASSRGARETQYF. The CDR3 nucleotides are TGCGCCAGCAGTCGGGGGGCCCGGGAGACCCAGTACTTC. This chain connects TRBV5-1 to TRBJ2-5; tentative D call: TRBD2 (7 bases). The CDR3 is 13 amino acids. Per germline, CDR1 SGHRS and CDR2 YFSETQ. The V end was cut by 5 bases, the J end by 5 bases, with 13 bases between.

The chain recombines TRBV19 with TRBJ2-2; no clear D. V was clipped by 3 bases and J by 4 bases, with 15 bases between them. The germline gives CDR1 LNHDA, CDR2 SQIVND (reference sequence). The CDR3 is made up of 16 amino acids. CDR3 sequence (DNA): TGTGCCAGTAGTATCGGAGCAGACGTGGTCACCGGGGAGCTGTTTTTT. Translation: CASSIGADVVTGELFF.

The chain recombines TRBV7-2 with TRBJ2-5, with 9 bases lining up with TRBD2. Germline lookup yields CDR1 SGHTA and CDR2 FQGNSA. The CDR3 has 17 residues. With V trimmed by 1 base and J by 5 bases, 11 bases remained unmatched. CDR3 sequence (DNA): TGTGCCAGCAGCTTAGAGTTTAGCGGGAGCCATCGGGAGACCCAGTACTTC. Translated: CASSLEFSGSHRETQYF.

V gene TRBV9 combines with J gene TRBJ2-1; 8 bases align to TRBD1. The CDR3 spans 15 residues. Germline V gene data show CDR1 as SGDLS and CDR2 as YYNGEE. V shed 3 bases and J 2 bases; nucleotides not matched to a gene: 4. The CDR3 coding sequence is TGTGCCAGCAGCGCAGGGGGCAGGACCTACAATGAGCAGTTCTTC. Encoded protein: CASSAGGRTYNEQFF.

This clone occurred a few times. V is TRBV2 and J is TRBJ1-1; D unclear. This CDR3 region has 12 residues. Germline V gene lookup returns CDR1 SNHLY and CDR2 FYNNEI. V was shortened by 6 bases and J by 0 bases, with 5 bases between the two germline ends. Written as DNA, the CDR3 is TGTGCCAGCAGGGACCTGAACACTGAAGCTTTCTTT. Translated: CASRDLNTEAFF.

This clone was detected once. The chain recombines TRBV6-1 with TRBJ1-5; 9 positions match TRBD1. J was trimmed by 6 bases and V by 6 bases; bases with no gene match: 9. Germline V gene data show CDR1 as MNHNS and CDR2 as SASEGT. The CDR3 runs 15 residues. CDR3 in amino acids: CASSQQGAPLQPQHF. The CDR3 DNA reads TGTGCCAGCAGCCAACAGGGGGCACCCCTTCAGCCCCAGCATTTT.

The J gene is TRBJ2-7, the V gene TRBV6-1, with D possibly TRBD2 on 5 matching bases. Germline CDR1 is MNHNS and CDR2 is SASEGT. Trimming took off 10 bases at V and 3 bases at J, with 13 bases between the two ends. There are 12 residues in the CDR3. The CDR3 DNA follows: TGTGCCACCAAGAACCGGGACTACGAGCAGTACTTC. Protein: CATKNRDYEQYF.

This chain connects TRBV5-1 to TRBJ2-1; 8 bases are shared with TRBD2. The CDR3 has 14 amino acids. The germline V gene has CDR1 SGHRS and CDR2 YFSETQ. Trimming removed 4 bases from V and 4 bases from J; junction bases left unmatched: 4. As DNA, the CDR3 is TGCGCCAGCAGCCCCGGGACTAGTTACAATGAGCAGTTCTTC. Translating gives CASSPGTSYNEQFF.

V gene TRBV6-4 combines with J gene TRBJ2-2, with D unclear. Germline assignment: CDR1 MRHNA and CDR2 SNTAGT. The CDR3 runs to 14 residues. V lost 4 bases and J 1 base, leaving 7 bases between the germline ends. As DNA, the CDR3 is TGTGCCAGCAGTGTCCAGTTGAACACCGGGGAGCTGTTTTTT. It translates to CASSVQLNTGELFF.

The V call is TRBV29-1, the J call TRBJ2-5; tentative D call: TRBD1 (7 bases). Looked up from germline, CDR1 is SQVTM and CDR2 is ANQGSEA. This CDR3 is 14 amino acids long. With 4 bases removed from V and 4 bases from J, the gap between germline ends came to 16 bases. DNA of the CDR3: TGCAGCGTTGCGGAGGGGGCGATCGCAGAGACCCAGTACTTC. Amino acid sequence: CSVAEGAIAETQYF.

The chain uses TRBV6-5 and TRBJ1-1; D not certain. V was clipped by 0 bases and J by 0 bases, with 8 bases between them. The CDR3 is 15 residues long. Germline CDR1 MNHEY, CDR2 SVGAGI. CDR3 sequence (DNA): TGTGCCAGCAGTTACTCGAAGAGAATGAACACTGAAGCTTTCTTT. Translating it yields CASSYSKRMNTEAFF.

CDR3 DNA: TGCGCCAGCAGCGGAAGCAGGGAGGCAAAAGGCTACACCTTC. Amino acid sequence: CASSGSREAKGYTF. The chain uses TRBV5-1 and TRBJ1-2, with D possibly matching TRBD1 (5 bases). V was pared by 4 bases and J by 8 bases, with 18 bases between. The CDR3 loop spans 14 amino acids. CDR1 is SGHRS and CDR2 is YFSETQ in the germline V gene.

The CDR3 DNA follows: TGTGCCAGCAGTGAAAGGCTAGCGGTAGGAAGCTCCTACAATGAGCAGTTCTTC. Amino acid sequence: CASSERLAVGSSYNEQFF. This sequence joins TRBV2 and TRBJ2-1, with 7 bases matching TRBD2. Germline-derived CDR1 and CDR2 are SNHLY and FYNNEI. This CDR3 spans 18 amino acids. V lost 2 bases and J lost 0; bases outside the gene matches: 10. The whole variable domain, filled in from reference TRBV2 and TRBJ2-1, reads EPEVTQTPSHQVTQMGQEVILRCVPISNHLYFYWYRQILGQKVEFLVSFYNNEISEKSEIFDDQFSVERPDGSNFTLKIRSTKLEDSAMYFCASSERLAVGSSYNEQFFGPGTRLTVL.

The chain links TRBV19 to TRBJ2-1; a possible D gene is TRBD1 (6 bases). Looked up from germline, CDR1 is LNHDA and CDR2 is SQIVND (reference sequence). There are 14 residues in the CDR3. The V and J ends lost 6 bases and 6 bases respectively, with 15 bases between them. The CDR3 loop is CASRALTGFNEQFF. The CDR3 DNA reads as TGTGCCAGTAGGGCCCTCACAGGGTTCAATGAGCAGTTCTTC.

This chain connects TRBV7-9 to TRBJ2-3; D remains ambiguous. The CDR3 runs to 13 residues. Germline V gene sequence: CDR1 SEHNR, CDR2 FQNEAQ (reference sequence). The V and J ends lost 0 bases and 4 bases respectively, with 5 bases between them. The CDR3 is CASSLAVPDTQYF. CDR3 bases: TGTGCCAGCAGCTTAGCGGTCCCAGATACGCAGTATTTT.

The sample holds a few counts of this clone. The chain recombines TRBV10-3 with TRBJ1-1; D is perhaps TRBD1 (6 bases). This CDR3 comprises 16 residues. The V and J ends lost 2 bases and 1 base respectively, with 14 bases between them. Germline CDR1 is ENHRY and CDR2 is SYGVKD. CDR3 loop: CAISEPTGLGNTEAFF. The CDR3 DNA reads TGTGCCATCAGTGAGCCGACAGGTTTAGGGAACACTGAAGCTTTCTTT.

The J gene is TRBJ2-7, the V gene TRBV2, with 9 bases aligning to TRBD2. CDR1 and CDR2 from the germline V gene are SNHLY and FYNNEI. V lost 2 bases to trimming and J lost 2 bases; unmatched junction nucleotides: 4. The CDR3 spans 15 residues. The DNA of the CDR3 is TGTGCCAGCAGTGAAATGGCTAGCGGGGCCTACGAGCAGTACTTC. Translating gives CASSEMASGAYEQYF.

J is TRBJ2-2 and V is TRBV10-1; TRBD2 might be the D (7 bases). This CDR3 is built from 15 residues. Trimming left V 2 bases short and J 4 bases short, with 11 bases between. The V gene's germline CDR1 is WNHNN and CDR2 SYGVQD (reference sequence). In nucleotides, the CDR3 is TGCGCCAGCAGTGAGGCGGGGGCGGGCACCGGGGAGCTGTTTTTT. The encoded protein is CASSEAGAGTGELFF.

This clone came up once. The V call is TRBV30, the J call TRBJ2-7; D is uncertain. The CDR3 has 15 amino acids. Germline-derived CDR1 and CDR2 are GTSNPN and SVGIG (reference sequence). V gave up 0 bases and J gave up 0 bases, with 12 bases separating them. The CDR3 nucleotides are TGTGCCTGGAGTGTATACTTCTCGAGCTCCTACGAGCAGTACTTC. Translated: CAWSVYFSSSYEQYF.

CDR3 DNA: TGCGCCAGCAGTGAGTCGAGTGGAAACACCATATATTTT. Translation gives CASSESSGNTIYF. The chain recombines TRBV10-2 with TRBJ1-3; no definite D call. Trimming pared 0 bases from V and 3 bases from J, leaving 3 bases between. This CDR3 comprises 13 residues. Germline CDR1 and CDR2: WSHSY and SAAADI.

This rearrangement joins TRBV5-5 to TRBJ1-2; a weak D match, TRBD1 (6 bases). The CDR3 contains 15 residues. The V and J ends lost 0 bases and 7 bases respectively, with 16 bases between them. Germline CDR1 reads SGHKS; CDR2 reads YYEKEE (reference sequence). In DNA, the CDR3 is TGTGCCAGCAGCTTGGCCGGGACATTACGAGGTGGCTACACCTTC. Translation gives CASSLAGTLRGGYTF.

The chain links TRBV18 to TRBJ2-7, with D tentatively TRBD1 (6 bases). From germline, CDR1 is KGHSH and CDR2 LQKENI. This CDR3 has 14 residues. Trimming removed 1 base from V and 3 bases from J, with 10 bases in between. The CDR3, as DNA: TGTGCCAGCTCACCACTACAGGGAAGCTACGAGCAGTACTTC. Its protein product is CASSPLQGSYEQYF.

This clone appeared a single time. This chain uses TRBV6-5 with TRBJ2-1, with D maybe TRBD1 (6 bases). The CDR3 is 14 amino acids. Trimming left V 5 bases short and J 4 bases short, with 12 bases between. Germline CDR1 reads MNHEY; CDR2 reads SVGAGI. The CDR3, as DNA: TGTGCCAGCAGTCCCTGGGACAAATACAATGAGCAGTTCTTC. Translation gives CASSPWDKYNEQFF.

This chain joins TRBV7-8 and TRBJ2-2; 9 bases map to TRBD2. The CDR3 contains 15 residues. V was clipped by 5 bases and J by 3 bases; unmatched bases: 4. CDR1 and CDR2 (germline): SGHVS, FQNEAQ. CDR3 in DNA: TGTGCCAGCAGCACTACTAGCGGGTACACCGGGGAGCTGTTTTTT. Protein sequence: CASSTTSGYTGELFF. Supplemented by reference TRBV7-8 and TRBJ2-2, the full variable domain reads GAGVSQSPRYKVAKRGQDVALRCDPISGHVSLFWYQQALGQGPEFLTYFQNEAQLDKSGLPSDRFFAERPEGSVSTLKIQRTQQEDSAVYLCASSTTSGYTGELFFGEGSRLTVL.

This chain uses TRBV30 with TRBJ2-7; D unresolved. The CDR3 contains 13 residues. Germline V CDR1 and CDR2: GTSNPN, SVGIG (reference sequence). Between the trimmed V and J ends, which lost 5 bases and 2 bases, there was a span of 13 bases. CDR3 coding DNA: TGTGCCTGGGGCGCCGGGCCCCCCTACGAGCAGTACTTC. Residues: CAWGAGPPYEQYF.

This chain links TRBV9 with TRBJ2-7; 8 bases match TRBD2. J gave up 2 bases and V 2 bases, and 3 bases lay outside the gene matches. Germline lookup yields CDR1 SGDLS and CDR2 YYNGEE. The CDR3 sequence is 14 residues long. This CDR3 is CASSVTGGPYEQYF. CDR3 sequence (DNA): TGTGCCAGCAGCGTTACGGGAGGGCCCTACGAGCAGTACTTC.

The gene calls are TRBV4-1 and TRBJ1-2; perhaps TRBD1 as D (5 bases). The CDR3 totals 14 residues. From germline, CDR1 is MGHRA and CDR2 YSYEKL. Deletions cut 2 bases from V and 8 bases from J, with 15 bases between. In DNA form, the CDR3 reads TGCGCCAGCAGCCAATTGCAGGGTTCGTCGGGCTACACCTTC. Residues: CASSQLQGSSGYTF.